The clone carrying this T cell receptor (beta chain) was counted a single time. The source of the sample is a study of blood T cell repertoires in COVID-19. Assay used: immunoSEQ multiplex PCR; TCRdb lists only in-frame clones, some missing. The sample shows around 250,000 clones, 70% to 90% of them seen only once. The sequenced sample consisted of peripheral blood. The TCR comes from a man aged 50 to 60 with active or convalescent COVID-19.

The CDR3 protein is CASSVEGLAKETQYF. The CDR3 nucleotides are TGTGCCAGCAGCGTAGAGGGACTAGCAAAAGAGACCCAGTACTTC. The V call is TRBV9, the J call TRBJ2-5; 9 bases fit TRBD2. The germline gives CDR1 SGDLS, CDR2 YYNGEE. V lost 0 bases, J lost 3 bases, and 3 bases stayed unmatched. This CDR3 spans 15 amino acids.